This TCR beta chain was recovered during a study of T cells after yellow fever vaccination. Study details: Any fraction with a low cell number was prepared using SMART-Seq v4 Ultra Low Input.

As concerns this clonotype: Its antigen is undetermined.

Notes on the study in general: Reappearance after the booster was seen for most primary-vaccination clones, at more than 95% CD4 and around 88% CD8.

Germline assignment: CDR1 SEHNR and CDR2 FQNEAQ (reference sequence). The CDR3 runs 15 residues. The V and J ends lost 5 bases and 7 bases, in that order; junction bases with no gene match: 9. MiXCR was run by TCRdb on the 5' RACE reads, yielding one entry per CDR3 protein. The table lists 550,000 to 750,000 distinct CDR3 sequences, roughly 14% of them singletons. The origin of this receptor is a man younger than 40 who received the YFV17D yellow fever vaccine. Sample: PBMCs, taken on the day of the yellow fever booster vaccination. This sequence joins TRBV7-9 and TRBJ2-3; 10 bases are shared with TRBD2. The CDR3 DNA reads as TGTGCCAGCAGCACAGGACTAGCGGTTGTTTATACGCAGTATTTT. This gives the protein CASSTGLAVVYTQYF.